This T cell receptor (beta chain) is from a study of T cell repertoires in cytomegalovirus infection. Study in general: The public TCR beta signatures pointed to both CMV infection and matching HLA type.

Broader study findings: Ex vivo responses were dominated by HLA-C-restricted CMV-specific TCR beta clonotypes.

This clonotype was seen only a few times. Its target is unknown. TCRdb itself ran the reads through MiXCR, one entry per CDR3 protein. Here the sample spans about 900,000 distinct CDR3 sequences, around 30% being singletons. V gave up 6 bases and J gave up 0 bases; unmatched junction bases: 11. CDR3 length: 19 amino acids. CDR1 and CDR2 from the germline V gene are MNHEY and SVGEGT. This sequence originates from a human donor in good health (CMV status not recorded). Some clones in this sample may be carry-over from other donors' samples. The chain couples TRBV6-2 or TRBV6-3 to TRBJ2-1; 13 bases map to TRBD2. Sequencing used cultured CD8+ T cells from PBMCs, obtained from culture after CMV antigen stimulation. The CDR3 nucleotides read TGTGCCAGCAGATCCACTAGCGGGGGGGCCCTGAGCTCCTACAATGAGCAGTTCTTC. Translating gives CASRSTSGGALSSYNEQFF.